This T cell receptor beta chain was captured by sequencing in a study of blood T cell repertoires in COVID-19 (TCRdb year 2020). About the study as a whole: Collaborator samples came from the United States, Italy and Spain and covered acute and convalescent phases of COVID-19. The repertoires were released in a freely available public database meant as a resource for research on the immune response to SARS-CoV-2. Nearly every sample came with metadata listing a de-identified subject ID, COVID-19 status, age in years and sex. Deeply sampled blood TCRbeta repertoires from subjects exposed to, actively infected with, or recovered from COVID-19 were included in the dataset. HLA class I and class II types, where available, came from metadata supplied by the sample provider rather than from assay-based typing. The prospective study material was composed of cDNA or gDNA derived from T cells, B-cell-depleted T cells, or PBMCs. Samples were obtained from the ongoing ImmuneRACE study (first 160 participants) and from over 1,000 subjects provided by 6 global collaborators. Study-level results and caveats: The amount of clinical and demographic metadata varied by source and participant and was provided uncurated.

One collaborating source in Seattle enrolled patients while the patients were actively infected and followed the patients over time throughout the course of disease. Collaborating institutions collected whole blood in K2EDTA tubes following their own protocols. Collaborator samples were shipped for TCRbeta analysis as frozen whole blood, isolated PBMCs, or DNA extracted from either sample type. The germline V gene sets CDR1 to KGHSH and CDR2 to LQKENI. V gives up 2 bases and J gives up 1 base, and the segment between their germline ends measures 12 bases. The CDR3 spans 15 residues, from the cysteine through the phenylalanine. Only the CDR3 DNA is retained, 45 bases long and in frame from the first base. Worth noting for this clone: It lacks a known antigen. Base quality data are lacking; no much larger clone is found one base away.

TCRbeta CDR3 regions were amplified from genomic DNA using the immunoSEQ Assay, a bias-controlled multiplex PCR. As for the authors' bioinformatics: The number of nucleated cells in each sample was estimated by amplification of reference gene primers within the assay. To quantify the absolute abundance of each unique TCRbeta CDR3 rearrangement, sequence reads were collapsed and filtered. For each sample, productive Simpson clonality was calculated as the square root of Simpson's diversity index across productive rearrangements. In its TCRdb copy, this immuneACCESS table keeps in-frame sequences only and misses some clones. Where compared with another copy, unresolved V genes explain less than half of these, and the others have no known cause. V, J and clone size are those of that table, while D and trimming were read from the DNA. A total of over 150,000 clones appear in this sample, 88% of them only once. The top ten constitute over 15% of the sample.

The TCR originated in a man in his forties or fifties with COVID-19, enrolled during active disease. Specimen: peripheral blood. Recombination joined TRBV18 with TRBJ2-7; TRBD1 is a weak D gene call, 5 bases matching. In nucleotide form, the sequence is TGTGCCAGCTCACCAATATCGACAGTATCCTACGAGCAGTACTTC. Translated, this is CASSPISTVSYEQYF.